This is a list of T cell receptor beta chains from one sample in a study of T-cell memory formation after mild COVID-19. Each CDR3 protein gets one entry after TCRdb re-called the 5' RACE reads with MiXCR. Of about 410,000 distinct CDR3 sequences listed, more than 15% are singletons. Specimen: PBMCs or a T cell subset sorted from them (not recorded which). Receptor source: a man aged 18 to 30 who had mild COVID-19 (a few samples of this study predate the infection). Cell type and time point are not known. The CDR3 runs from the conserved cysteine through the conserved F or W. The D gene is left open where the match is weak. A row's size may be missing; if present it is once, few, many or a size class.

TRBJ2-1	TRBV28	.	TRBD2	TGTGCCAGCAGTTTGTCAGCGGGGGGAAGAAATGAGCAGTTCTTC	CASSLSAGGRNEQFF
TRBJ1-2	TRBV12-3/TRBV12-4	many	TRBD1	TGTGCCAGCAGTCCGACAGGGTTTGGAAGCTATGGCTACACCTTC	CASSPTGFGSYGYTF
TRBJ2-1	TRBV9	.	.	TGTGCCAGCAGCGTAATAGGGGATGAGCAGTTCTTC	CASSVIGDEQFF
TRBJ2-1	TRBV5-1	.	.	TGCGCCAGCAGTTCCCGGGACCAAAATGAGCAGTTCTTC	CASSSRDQNEQFF
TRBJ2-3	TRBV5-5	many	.	TGTGCCAGCAGCTTGTGGACAGATACGCAGTATTTT	CASSLWTDTQYF
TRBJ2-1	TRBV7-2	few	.	TGTGCCAGCACGTTAGTAGGGGCCATATACAATGAGCAGTTCTTC	CASTLVGAIYNEQFF
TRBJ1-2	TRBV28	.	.	TGTGCCACTCGAATACAGGGTTCTTTTGGCTACACCTTC	CATRIQGSFGYTF
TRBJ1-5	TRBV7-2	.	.	TGTGCCAGCAGCCAGATAACAGGCAATCAGCCCCAGCATTTT	CASSQITGNQPQHF
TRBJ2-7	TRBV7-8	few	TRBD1	TGTGCCAGCAGCCCCATAAGGGGACAGAGATACGAGCAGTACTTC	CASSPIRGQRYEQYF
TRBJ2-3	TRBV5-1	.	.	TGCGCCAGCAGTCGGGACACACCTACAGATACGCAGTATTTT	CASSRDTPTDTQYF
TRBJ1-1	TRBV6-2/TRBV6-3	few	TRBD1	TGTGCCAGCAGTTACTTTGGACAGGCGAACACTGAAGCTTTCTTT	CASSYFGQANTEAFF
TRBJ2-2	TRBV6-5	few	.	TGTGCCAGCAGGTCCTGGACAGAGAACACCGGGGAGCTGTTTTTT	CASRSWTENTGELFF
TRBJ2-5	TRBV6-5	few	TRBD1	TGTGCCAGCAGTAAGCGGACAGGGAAAGAGACCCAGTACTTC	CASSKRTGKETQYF
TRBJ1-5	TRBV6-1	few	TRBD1	TGTGCCAGCAGGACCGGACAGGGGTCCGATCAGCCCCAGCATTTT	CASRTGQGSDQPQHF
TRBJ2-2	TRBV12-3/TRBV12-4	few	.	TGTGCCAGCCCCCGGGGGAACACCGGGGAGCTGTTTTTT	CASPRGNTGELFF
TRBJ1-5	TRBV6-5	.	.	TGTGCCAGCAGTTACGGGCGGAATAGCAATCAGCCCCAGCATTTT	CASSYGRNSNQPQHF
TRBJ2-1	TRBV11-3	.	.	TGTGCCAGCAGCTTGGGGGGTGTTGGCAATGAGCAGTTCTTC	CASSLGGVGNEQFF
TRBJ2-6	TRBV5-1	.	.	TGCGCCAGCAGCTCGGGCTTCTCTGGGGCCAACGTCCTGACTTTC	CASSSGFSGANVLTF
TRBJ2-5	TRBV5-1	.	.	TGCGCCAGCAGCTTAGGCAGGGCGGAGACCCAGTACTTC	CASSLGRAETQYF
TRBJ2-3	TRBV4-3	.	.	TGCGCCAGCAGCCAATACGCTGGCAGGGGATCCCCCACCAATACGCAGTATTTT	CASSQYAGRGSPTNTQYF
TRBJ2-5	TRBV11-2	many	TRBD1	TGTGCCAGCACCTGGGGGACAGAACACCAAGAGACCCAGTACTTC	CASTWGTEHQETQYF
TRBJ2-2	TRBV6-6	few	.	TGTGCCAGCTCTGCGGGGCTTACCGCGAACACCGGGGAGCTGTTTTTT	CASSAGLTANTGELFF
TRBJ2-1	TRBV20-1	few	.	TGCAGTCTTATTCTTCGCCATGAGCAGTTCTTC	CSLILRHEQFF
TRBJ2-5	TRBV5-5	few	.	TGTGCCAGCAGCCCTACTAGAGGGGCCGGCGAGACCCAGTACTTC	CASSPTRGAGETQYF
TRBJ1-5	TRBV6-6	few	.	TGTGCCAGCCTCCTACCTGGTCAGCCCCAGCATTTT	CASLLPGQPQHF
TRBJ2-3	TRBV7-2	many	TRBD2	TGTGCCAGCAGCTTCGCTACTAGCGGGGGCACAGATACGCAGTATTTT	CASSFATSGGTDTQYF
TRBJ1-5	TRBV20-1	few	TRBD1	TGCAGTGCGGTCCGGGACAGGGCGGGGGATCAGCCCCAGCATTTT	CSAVRDRAGDQPQHF
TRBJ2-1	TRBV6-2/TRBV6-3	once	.	TGTGCCAGCAGTTACTCGTCCACAGTTAAATACAATGAGCAGTTCTTC	CASSYSSTVKYNEQFF
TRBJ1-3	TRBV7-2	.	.	TGTGCCAGCAGCTTAATGGCAGTTGGAAACACCATATATTTT	CASSLMAVGNTIYF
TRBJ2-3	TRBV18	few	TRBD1	TGTGCCAGCTCACTCGACAGGGTTAGCACAGATACGCAGTATTTT	CASSLDRVSTDTQYF